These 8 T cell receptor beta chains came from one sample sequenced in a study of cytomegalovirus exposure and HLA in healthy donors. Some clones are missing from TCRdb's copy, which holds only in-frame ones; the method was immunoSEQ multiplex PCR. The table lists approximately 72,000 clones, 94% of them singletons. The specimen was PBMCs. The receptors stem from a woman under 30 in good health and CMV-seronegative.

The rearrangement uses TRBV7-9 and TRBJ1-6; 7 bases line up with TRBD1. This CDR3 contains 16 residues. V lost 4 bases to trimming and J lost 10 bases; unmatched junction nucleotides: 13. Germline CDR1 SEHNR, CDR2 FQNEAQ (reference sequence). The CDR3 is CASSSYLQGRRSPLHF. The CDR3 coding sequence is TGTGCCAGCAGCTCCTATCTACAGGGGAGACGGTCACCCCTCCACTTT.

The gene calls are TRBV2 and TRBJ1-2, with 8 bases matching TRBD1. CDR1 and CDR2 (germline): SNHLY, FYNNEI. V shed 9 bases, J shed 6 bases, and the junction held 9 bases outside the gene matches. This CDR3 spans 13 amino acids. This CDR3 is CARRKTGENGYTF. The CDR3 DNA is TGTGCCAGAAGAAAGACAGGGGAAAATGGCTACACCTTC.

This chain's CDR3 is CASSIGRGYEQYF. The CDR3, as DNA: TGCGCCAGCAGTATAGGCCGCGGCTACGAGCAGTACTTC. This sequence joins TRBV5-1 and TRBJ2-7, with unresolved D. Deletions cut 5 bases from V and 3 bases from J, with 12 bases between. CDR1 and CDR2 from the germline V gene are SGHRS and YFSETQ. There are 13 residues in the CDR3.

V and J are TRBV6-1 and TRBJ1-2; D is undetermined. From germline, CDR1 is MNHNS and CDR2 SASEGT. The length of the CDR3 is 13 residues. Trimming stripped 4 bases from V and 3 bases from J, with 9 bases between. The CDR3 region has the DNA TGTGCCAGCAGTGTTCACCGGGACTATGGCTACACCTTC. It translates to CASSVHRDYGYTF.

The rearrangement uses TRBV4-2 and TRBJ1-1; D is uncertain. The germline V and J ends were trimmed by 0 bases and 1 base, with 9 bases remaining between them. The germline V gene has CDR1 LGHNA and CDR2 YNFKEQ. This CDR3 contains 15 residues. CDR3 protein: CASSQESRPNTEAFF. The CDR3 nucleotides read TGTGCCAGCAGCCAAGAAAGCCGTCCGAACACTGAAGCTTTCTTT.

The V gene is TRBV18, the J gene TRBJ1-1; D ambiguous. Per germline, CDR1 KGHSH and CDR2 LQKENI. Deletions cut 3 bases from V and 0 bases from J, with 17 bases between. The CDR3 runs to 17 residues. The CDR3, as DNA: TGTGCCAGCTCACCGTCTATCACAGTCAGAATGAACACTGAAGCTTTCTTT. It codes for CASSPSITVRMNTEAFF.

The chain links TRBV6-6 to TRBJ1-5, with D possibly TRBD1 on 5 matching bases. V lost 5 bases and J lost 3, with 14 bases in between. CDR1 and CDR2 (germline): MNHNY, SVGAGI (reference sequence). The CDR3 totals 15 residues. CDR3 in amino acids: CASSTLGPPNQPQHF. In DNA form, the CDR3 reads TGTGCCAGCAGTACACTGGGGCCCCCCAATCAGCCCCAGCATTTT.

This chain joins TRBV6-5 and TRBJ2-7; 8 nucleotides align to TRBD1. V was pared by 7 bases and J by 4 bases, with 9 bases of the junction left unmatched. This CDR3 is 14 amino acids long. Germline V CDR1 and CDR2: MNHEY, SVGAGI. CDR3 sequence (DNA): TGTGCCAGCAACGAAGACAGGGGTCGGTACGAGCAGTACTTC. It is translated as CASNEDRGRYEQYF.